This entry describes one T cell receptor (beta chain). Its antigen remains unknown. These data originate in a study of cytomegalovirus exposure and HLA in healthy donors. Findings and limits, study-wide: In presence/absence analyses, roughly uniform sequencing depth across donors was assumed. There were some public TCRs occurring in many donors, but most TCR sequences were rare. It was only CMV serostatus that was available as immune exposure information. TCR beta sequences reportedly predicted most subjects' HLA-A and HLA-B alleles accurately.

Amplification used 60 Vbeta primers and 13 Jbeta primers. Only in-frame clones appear in the TCRdb table, and some are missing; sequencing was by immunoSEQ multiplex PCR. Seen here are some 96,000 clones, over 60% observed once, and the top ten hold approximately 8%. The CDR3 contains 14 residues. Germline loops: CDR1 SQVTM, CDR2 ANQGSEA. Trimming took 4 bases from V and 0 from J, leaving 9 bases between them. The sample consisted of PBMCs. This receptor was taken from a female donor in good health and CMV-seronegative. V and J are TRBV29-1 and TRBJ1-4; D uncertain. Written as DNA, the CDR3 is TGCAGCGTTGCGGGAGTTTCAACTAATGAAAAACTGTTTTTT. Translation gives CSVAGVSTNEKLFF.